The 8 T cell receptor beta chains given below trace back to one sample, sequenced in a study of blood T cells in healthy people across ages. Sample-barcoded 5' priming and a J-beta primer mix drove a second PCR of 7 to 11 cycles. MiXCR, run by TCRdb on the 5' RACE reads, gives a single entry per CDR3 protein. The sample has 1,500,000 or so distinct CDR3 sequences; around 55% are singletons. Sequencing was done on a sample of blood. All receptors derive from a man aged 18 to 30 in good health.

This clonotype was recorded at least ten times. The chain employs TRBV28 and TRBJ2-7; possibly TRBD1 for D (6 bases). Germline V gives CDR1 MDHEN, CDR2 SYDVKM. V shed 8 bases and J shed 4 bases, with 18 bases lying between them. This CDR3 is 14 amino acids long. The CDR3 DNA reads TGTGCCAGCTCACCACCTGGACAGACATACGAGCAGTACTTC. Protein sequence: CASSPPGQTYEQYF. The full variable domain, with the rest looked up from reference TRBV28 and TRBJ2-7, is DVKVTQSSRYLVKRTGEKVFLECVQDMDHENMFWYRQDPGLGLRLIYFSYDVKMKEKGDIPEGYSVSREKKERFSLILESASTNQTSMYLCASSPPGQTYEQYFGPGTRLTVT.

The chain carries TRBV27 and TRBJ2-1; D perhaps matches TRBD2 (5 bases). V was trimmed by 5 bases and J by 5 bases, leaving 16 bases between them. CDR3 length: 15 amino acids. The germline V gene encodes CDR1 MNHEY and CDR2 SMNVEV (reference sequence). As DNA, the CDR3 is TGTGCCAGCAGTCTGGGAGCACCCACCCACAATGAGCAGTTCTTC. This gives the protein CASSLGAPTHNEQFF.

The chain combines TRBV11-2 with TRBJ2-7; D uncertain. V was trimmed by 1 base and J by 4 bases, leaving 20 bases between them. The germline V gene encodes CDR1 SGHAT and CDR2 FQNNGV. The CDR3 covers 17 residues. The CDR3 protein is CASSLAVGGMFEYEQYF. The CDR3 DNA follows: TGTGCCAGCAGCTTAGCCGTGGGTGGAATGTTCGAGTACGAGCAGTACTTC. Full variable domain (rest looked up from reference TRBV11-2 and TRBJ2-7): EAGVAQSPRYKIIEKRQSVAFWCNPISGHATLYWYQQILGQGPKLLIQFQNNGVVDDSQLPKDRFSAERLKGVDSTLKIQPAKLEDSAVYLCASSLAVGGMFEYEQYFGPGTRLTVT.

This clonotype was detected only a few times. The chain combines TRBV20-1 with TRBJ1-2; D remains unclear. The V end was cut by 1 base, the J end by 4 bases, with 4 bases between. The CDR3 runs 11 residues. Germline V CDR1 and CDR2: DFQATT, SNEGSKA (reference sequence). The CDR3 sequence is CSARVAYGYTF. The CDR3 bases are TGCAGTGCTAGAGTCGCCTATGGCTACACCTTC.

This chain links TRBV7-9 with TRBJ2-5, with a possible D match to TRBD2 (5 bases). CDR1 SEHNR and CDR2 FQNEAQ come from the germline V gene (reference sequence). Trimming removed 3 bases at V and 5 bases at J, with 10 bases between. This CDR3 comprises 13 residues. CDR3 loop: CASSLSAGETQYF. Written as DNA, the CDR3 is TGTGCCAGCAGCTTGAGTGCGGGTGAGACCCAGTACTTC.

Comment on this clonotype: Being one base from a much bigger clone, this may be a read error. The rearrangement links TRBV4-1 to TRBJ2-1; D ambiguous. The CDR3 sequence is 12 residues long. CDR1 is MGHRA, CDR2 YSYEKL, per germline. With 2 bases removed from V and 5 bases from J, the gap between germline ends came to 4 bases. CDR3 sequence reads: CASSQTHNEQFF. Written as DNA, the CDR3 is TGCGCCAGCAGCCAAACCCACAATGAGCAGTTCTTC.

A few counts support this clonotype. The rearrangement uses TRBV7-9 and TRBJ2-4; 7 bases are shared with TRBD2. The J call may not be correct, given that the DNA end is closer to TRBJ2-7. Germline V gene lookup returns CDR1 SEHNR and CDR2 FQNEAQ (reference sequence). The CDR3 runs to 15 residues. The CDR3 protein is CASSLGEGGSVEQYF. CDR3 sequence (DNA): TGTGCCAGCAGCTTAGGAGAGGGAGGGTCCGTCGAGCAGTACTTC.

J is TRBJ2-7 and V is TRBV20-1; D possibly corresponds to TRBD2 (6 bases). CDR3 size: 14 residues. V was pared by 0 bases and J by 2 bases, with 11 bases between. CDR1 DFQATT and CDR2 SNEGSKA come from the germline V gene (reference sequence). The CDR3 bases are TGCAGTGCTAGAGACGGGACTTCCGCCTACGAGCAGTACTTC. As protein: CSARDGTSAYEQYF.